The 20 T cell receptor beta chains below were found in one sample sequenced in a study of blood T cell repertoires in COVID-19. This table comes from immunoSEQ multiplex PCR, and its TCRdb copy is limited to in-frame clones, with some not included. The sample consists of 350,000 to 450,000 clones, about 88% of them appearing once. Sequencing used peripheral blood. All receptors come from a woman between 40 and 55 years old with COVID-19, enrolled during active disease.

The chain joins TRBV6-2 or TRBV6-3 to TRBJ2-3; a weak D match, TRBD1 (5 bases). Germline V gene lookup returns CDR1 MNHEY and CDR2 SVGEGT. There are 13 residues in the CDR3. The V end lost 0 bases, the J end lost 10 bases, and 11 bases lay between the germline ends. This chain's CDR3 is CASSYSNRMAQYF. CDR3 coding DNA: TGTGCCAGCAGTTACTCGAACAGGATGGCGCAGTATTTT.

V and J are TRBV5-5 and TRBJ1-2; D unclear. Germline CDR1 reads SGHKS; CDR2 reads YYEKEE (reference sequence). V gave up 0 bases and J gave up 6 bases, with 9 bases separating them. The CDR3 has 13 residues. This chain's CDR3 is CASSLASGNGYTF. DNA of the CDR3: TGTGCCAGCAGCTTGGCCTCCGGGAATGGCTACACCTTC.

The rearrangement joins TRBV10-3 to TRBJ1-2; D not resolved. Germline V lookup: CDR1 ENHRY, CDR2 SYGVKD. V was trimmed by 2 bases and J by 3 bases, leaving 16 bases between them. CDR3 length equals 16 residues. The CDR3 DNA reads as TGTGCCATCAGTGAGCCCCTGCGGGGAGTGGACTATGGCTACACCTTC. This encodes CAISEPLRGVDYGYTF.

J is TRBJ2-7 and V is TRBV6-1; D possibly corresponds to TRBD1 (7 bases). Germline-derived CDR1 and CDR2 are MNHNS and SASEGT. Trimming cost V 0 bases and J 2 bases, with 14 bases left between them. This CDR3 has 16 residues. The CDR3 nucleotides read TGTGCCAGCAGTGAAGCGTGGAGGGGGCCCCCCTACGAGCAGTACTTC. Amino acids: CASSEAWRGPPYEQYF.

V is TRBV19 and J is TRBJ1-2; tentatively, D is TRBD1 (5 bases). CDR3 length: 13 residues. Germline V gene lookup returns CDR1 LNHDA and CDR2 SQIVND (reference sequence). Trimming shortened V by 7 bases and J by 4 bases, and 13 bases separated the two germline ends. CDR3 amino acids: CASTPTGPYGYTF. CDR3 coding DNA: TGTGCCAGTACTCCTACAGGCCCCTATGGCTACACCTTC.

The V call is TRBV11-2, the J call TRBJ1-3; the match to TRBD1 covers 9 bases. V lost 8 bases, J lost 7 bases, and 18 bases stayed unmatched. The germline V gene encodes CDR1 SGHAT and CDR2 FQNNGV. The CDR3 covers 17 residues. CDR3 sequence (DNA): TGTGCCAGCCGCGCACGGACAGGGGTCGGCATTTTTAACACCATATATTTT. This gives the protein CASRARTGVGIFNTIYF.

The gene calls are TRBV18 and TRBJ2-7; 9 bases agree with TRBD1. The CDR3 length is 15 residues. Germline lookup yields CDR1 KGHSH and CDR2 LQKENI. J gave up 2 bases and V 3 bases, and 5 bases lay outside the gene matches. The CDR3 protein is CASSPGTGRPYEQYF. CDR3 coding DNA: TGTGCCAGCTCACCTGGGACAGGGAGGCCCTACGAGCAGTACTTC.

This chain connects TRBV6-5 to TRBJ1-5, with D possibly being TRBD1 (5 bases). Germline CDR1 is MNHEY and CDR2 is SVGAGI. V shed 8 bases and J shed 7 bases, with 18 bases lying between them. The length of the CDR3 is 14 residues. The CDR3 region is CASGGLRVGQPQHF. As DNA, the CDR3 is TGTGCCAGCGGGGGACTCAGGGTGGGGCAGCCCCAGCATTTT.

Concerning this clone itself: Other DNA sequences in this specimen translate into the identical CDR3. The CDR3 nucleotides read TGTGCCAGCTCACCTCTGCCGGGACAGGGAAACACTGAAGCTTTCTTT. It codes for CASSPLPGQGNTEAFF. The V call is TRBV18, the J call TRBJ1-1; 9 nucleotides line up with TRBD1. Per germline, CDR1 KGHSH and CDR2 LQKENI. Trimming cost V 3 bases and J 2 bases; bases outside gene matches: 7. This CDR3 spans 16 amino acids.

The chain carries TRBV5-4 and TRBJ2-1; TRBD2 is a possible D gene (5 bases). The CDR3 covers 14 residues. Germline assignment: CDR1 SGHNT and CDR2 YYREEE (reference sequence). V was cut by 7 bases and J by 3 bases, with 14 bases left in between. The CDR3 DNA follows: TGTGCCAGCCCGAGGGAGAAGGGCTACAATGAGCAGTTCTTC. Its protein is CASPREKGYNEQFF. The full variable domain, with the rest looked up from reference TRBV5-4 and TRBJ2-1, is ETGVTQSPTHLIKTRGQQVTLRCSSQSGHNTVSWYQQALGQGPQFIFQYYREEENGRGNFPPRFSGLQFPNYSSELNVNALELDDSALYLCASPREKGYNEQFFGPGTRLTVL.

A remark on this clone: The identical CDR3 is also encoded by other nucleotide sequences in the sample. The chain uses TRBV5-6 and TRBJ1-5; TRBD1 aligns across 9 bases. The CDR3 is made up of 14 amino acids. V shed 3 bases and J 4 bases; nucleotides not matched to a gene: 2. Germline V gene data show CDR1 as SGHDT and CDR2 as YYEEEE. The CDR3 loop reads CASSYGQGNQPQHF. The CDR3 DNA reads as TGTGCCAGCAGCTATGGACAGGGGAATCAGCCCCAGCATTTT. Complete variable domain (other parts from reference TRBV5-6 and TRBJ1-5): DAGVTQSPTHLIKTRGQQVTLRCSPKSGHDTVSWYQQALGQGPQFIFQYYEEEERQRGNFPDRFSGHQFPNYSSELNVNALLLGDSALYLCASSYGQGNQPQHFGDGTRLSIL.

This sequence joins TRBV27 and TRBJ1-2; maybe TRBD1 (6 bases). Deletions cut 6 bases from V and 0 bases from J, with 11 bases between. CDR3 length: 14 amino acids. The V gene's germline CDR1 is MNHEY and CDR2 SMNVEV (reference sequence). The CDR3, as DNA: TGTGCCAGCAGCCGAACAGGGCCTAACTATGGCTACACCTTC. Translating gives CASSRTGPNYGYTF.

This clone was observed a single time. V usage is TRBV28 and J usage is TRBJ2-7, with TRBD1 identical over 9 bases. The germline V gene encodes CDR1 MDHEN and CDR2 SYDVKM. The CDR3 covers 12 residues. V lost 8 bases, J lost 7 bases, and 6 bases stayed unmatched. The CDR3 nucleotides read TGTGCCAGCGACAGGGGGTTGGGTGAGCAGTACTTC. Its protein is CASDRGLGEQYF. The whole variable domain, filled in from reference TRBV28 and TRBJ2-7, reads DVKVTQSSRYLVKRTGEKVFLECVQDMDHENMFWYRQDPGLGLRLIYFSYDVKMKEKGDIPEGYSVSREKKERFSLILESASTNQTSMYLCASDRGLGEQYFGPGTRLTVT.

V and J are TRBV30 and TRBJ2-1; 9 bases map to TRBD2. V gave up 5 bases and J gave up 1 base; unmatched junction bases: 6. Germline lookup yields CDR1 GTSNPN and CDR2 SVGIG (reference sequence). The CDR3 contains 15 residues. CDR3: CAWARSGGSYNEQFF. CDR3 bases: TGTGCCTGGGCCCGGAGCGGGGGGTCCTACAATGAGCAGTTCTTC.

This chain uses TRBV7-2 with TRBJ1-1; TRBD1 is a possible D gene (6 bases). The ends were cut back, 3 bases at V and 4 bases at J, with 12 bases in the middle. Germline CDR1 reads SGHTA; CDR2 reads FQGNSA. The CDR3 consists of 14 residues. The CDR3 sequence: CASSFREGGTEAFF. CDR3 nucleotides: TGTGCCAGCAGCTTCAGGGAAGGGGGCACTGAAGCTTTCTTT.

This clone was observed once. V and J are TRBV12-5 and TRBJ2-2, with unresolved D. The CDR3 sequence is 12 residues long. Trimming removed 1 base from V and 8 bases from J, with 5 bases in between. In germline, CDR1 is LGHNT, CDR2 FRNRAP. The CDR3 DNA reads TGTGCTAGTGGTTTGGGCAGAGGGGAGCTGTTTTTT. Encoded protein: CASGLGRGELFF.

CDR3: CSVERQGGETQYF. The CDR3 bases are TGCAGCGTTGAAAGACAGGGGGGAGAGACCCAGTACTTC. The V call is TRBV29-1, the J call TRBJ2-5, with TRBD1 matching 9 bases. The germline CDR1 and CDR2 sequences are SQVTM and ANQGSEA. This CDR3 spans 13 amino acids. Trimming removed 2 bases from V and 4 bases from J; junction bases left unmatched: 2.

The V and J genes are TRBV28 and TRBJ2-7; tentative D call: TRBD1 (6 bases). The V gene's germline CDR1 is MDHEN and CDR2 SYDVKM. The CDR3 length is 13 residues. Trimming took 8 bases from V and 3 from J, leaving 14 bases between them. CDR3: CASLERTDYEQYF. The CDR3 DNA sequence: TGTGCCAGCCTTGAGCGGACAGACTACGAGCAGTACTTC.

The chain uses TRBV11-1 and TRBJ2-7; possibly TRBD1 for D (7 bases). Germline CDR1 reads SGHAT; CDR2 reads FQDESV (reference sequence). V was trimmed by 5 bases and J by 2 bases, leaving 16 bases between them. The length of the CDR3 is 15 residues. The CDR3 nucleotides are TGTGCCAGCAGCAATGGAGGGGACAGTGCCTACGAGCAGTACTTC. Residues: CASSNGGDSAYEQYF.

The genes are TRBV5-1 and TRBJ1-5, with TRBD1 as a possible D gene (6 bases). The V and J ends lost 0 bases and 2 bases respectively, with 12 bases between them. Germline V lookup: CDR1 SGHRS, CDR2 YFSETQ. The CDR3 contains 16 residues. CDR3 residues: CASSLGGRLGNQPQHF. The CDR3 DNA sequence: TGCGCCAGCAGCTTGGGGGGGCGGTTGGGCAATCAGCCCCAGCATTTT.